This T cell receptor (beta chain) was observed in a study of beta chain features in type 1 diabetes. Whole-study results and caveats: TCRB CDR3s were moderately but significantly shorter in Type 1 diabetes patients in all four CD4+ subsets. Patients and controls would share equally any PCR tilt toward shorter templates. More deletions and fewer insertions at VDJ junctions were seen in type 1 diabetes patients.

Trimming cost V 0 bases and J 1 base, with 3 bases left between them. The germline CDR1 and CDR2 sequences are LNHNV and YYDKDF (reference sequence). The CDR3 totals 14 residues. Expressed TCRB transcripts were sequenced because the isolated RNA had all been reverse transcribed beforehand. Read counts averaged roughly 3.7 million for samples of naive, central memory and regulatory T cells. Sequencing was performed with immunoSEQ multiplex PCR; in TCRdb, only in-frame clones are kept and a portion is missing. Of 640,000 or so clones listed, about an eighth are singletons. Populations obtained by sorting all exceeded 98% purity. This clone has more than one count but fewer than ten. Its antigen is unknown. The sample holds other DNA sequences that translate to the same CDR3.

The source of this sequence is a man younger than 35 with type 1 diabetes. Material for sequencing was naive CD4+ T cells from blood. The chain is built from TRBV15 and TRBJ1-4; the D is unclear. Written as DNA, the CDR3 is TGTGCCACCAGCAGAGACTTAACTAATGAAAAACTGTTTTTT. It specifies CATSRDLTNEKLFF.